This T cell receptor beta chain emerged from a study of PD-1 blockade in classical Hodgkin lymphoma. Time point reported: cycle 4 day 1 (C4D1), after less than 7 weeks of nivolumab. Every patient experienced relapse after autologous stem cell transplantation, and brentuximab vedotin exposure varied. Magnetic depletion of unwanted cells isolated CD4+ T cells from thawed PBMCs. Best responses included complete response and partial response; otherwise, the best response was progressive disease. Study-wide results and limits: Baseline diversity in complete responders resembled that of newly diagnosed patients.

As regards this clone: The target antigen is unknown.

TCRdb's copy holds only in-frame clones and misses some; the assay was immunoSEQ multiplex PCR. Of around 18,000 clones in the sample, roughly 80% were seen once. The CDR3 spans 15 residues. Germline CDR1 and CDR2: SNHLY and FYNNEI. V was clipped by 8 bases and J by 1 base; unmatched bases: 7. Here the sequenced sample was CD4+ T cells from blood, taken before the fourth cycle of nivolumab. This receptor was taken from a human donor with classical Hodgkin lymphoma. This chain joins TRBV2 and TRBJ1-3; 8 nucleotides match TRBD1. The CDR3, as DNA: TGTGCCAGCCTCGGACAGGGTGATTCTGGAAACACCATATATTTT. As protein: CASLGQGDSGNTIYF. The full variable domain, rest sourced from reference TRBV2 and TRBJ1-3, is EPEVTQTPSHQVTQMGQEVILRCVPISNHLYFYWYRQILGQKVEFLVSFYNNEISEKSEIFDDQFSVERPDGSNFTLKIRSTKLEDSAMYFCASLGQGDSGNTIYFGEGSWLTVV.